The 17 T cell receptor beta chains in this list originate from one sample, sequenced in a study of blood T cell repertoires in COVID-19. TCRdb's copy holds only in-frame clones and misses some; the assay was immunoSEQ multiplex PCR. The sample consists of roughly 150,000 clones, 85% to 90% of them appearing once. The specimen was peripheral blood. These receptors all come from a human donor in a cohort sampled during active COVID-19.

The chain couples TRBV28 to TRBJ1-5; TRBD1 aligns across 8 bases. Germline values: CDR1 MDHEN, CDR2 SYDVKM. CDR3 length equals 14 residues. V lost 3 bases, J lost 6 bases, and 4 bases stayed unmatched. This chain's CDR3 is CASSFHRGTQPQHF. CDR3 sequence (DNA): TGTGCCAGCAGTTTCCACAGGGGGACTCAGCCCCAGCATTTT.

The chain has TRBV15 and TRBJ2-5; a possible D gene is TRBD2 (5 bases). This CDR3 region has 13 residues. From germline, CDR1 is LNHNV and CDR2 YYDKDF (reference sequence). V was clipped by 4 bases and J by 4 bases, with 10 bases between them. As DNA, the CDR3 is TGTGCCACCAGCACCGGGGTAGGAGAGACCCAGTACTTC. It codes for CATSTGVGETQYF.

The rearrangement joins TRBV5-4 to TRBJ2-3; 9 nucleotides align to TRBD1. The CDR3 is made up of 14 amino acids. J lost 6 bases, V lost 2 bases, and 4 bases had no gene match. Per germline, CDR1 SGHNT and CDR2 YYREEE (reference sequence). The CDR3 protein is CASSFDRGLDTQYF. CDR3 nucleotides: TGTGCCAGCAGCTTTGACAGGGGGTTGGATACGCAGTATTTT.

The chain joins TRBV29-1 to TRBJ2-1; 7 nucleotides align to TRBD1. Unmatched junction bases numbered 10, after V lost 2 bases and J lost 12 bases. There are 13 residues in the CDR3. From germline, CDR1 is SQVTM and CDR2 ANQGSEA. The DNA of the CDR3 is TGCAGCGTTGAAAGGGACAGCGCAGGGGGGCAGTTCTTC. This translates into CSVERDSAGGQFF.

J is TRBJ2-3 and V is TRBV11-3; TRBD1 matches at 7 bases. V lost 5 bases, J lost 0 bases, and 11 bases stayed unmatched. The germline V gene encodes CDR1 SGHNT and CDR2 YENEEA. This CDR3 is 17 amino acids long. The CDR3 region is CASSTGDSSTSTDTQYF. The CDR3 DNA reads as TGTGCCAGCAGCACCGGGGACAGCTCAACTAGCACAGATACGCAGTATTTT.

The chain combines TRBV7-2 with TRBJ2-1; 12 nucleotides match TRBD2. CDR3 length: 18 amino acids. The germline V gene has CDR1 SGHTA and CDR2 FQGNSA. V was pared by 0 bases and J by 7 bases, with 10 bases of the junction left unmatched. The DNA of the CDR3 is TGTGCCAGCAGCTTAGCGAAACAGACTAGCGGGAGATGGAATGAGCAGTTCTTC. Translating gives CASSLAKQTSGRWNEQFF.

This sequence joins TRBV6-6 and TRBJ1-1; 7 bases are a match to TRBD1. The germline CDR1 and CDR2 sequences are MNHNY and SVGAGI (reference sequence). Trimming removed 6 bases from V and 2 bases from J; junction bases left unmatched: 9. There are 15 residues in the CDR3. The CDR3 bases are TGTGCCAGCAGCACCCCCGGACAGGTTAACACTGAAGCTTTCTTT. Protein sequence: CASSTPGQVNTEAFF.

This chain uses TRBV9 with TRBJ2-1; 8 bases are shared with TRBD2. This CDR3 is built from 16 residues. Looked up from germline, CDR1 is SGDLS and CDR2 is YYNGEE. With V trimmed by 3 bases and J by 4 bases, 9 bases remained unmatched. CDR3 protein: CASSAEGLAQYNEQFF. The CDR3 DNA reads as TGTGCCAGCAGCGCAGAAGGACTAGCTCAGTACAATGAGCAGTTCTTC.

This chain uses TRBV19 with TRBJ2-5, with D possibly TRBD1 on 6 matching bases. The CDR3 totals 15 residues. Between the trimmed V and J ends, which lost 4 bases and 0 bases, there was a span of 12 bases. Germline loops: CDR1 LNHDA, CDR2 SQIVND (reference sequence). The CDR3 bases are TGTGCCAGTAGTAAGTACAGGGTCCACCAAGAGACCCAGTACTTC. Translation: CASSKYRVHQETQYF.

The V gene is TRBV5-6, the J gene TRBJ1-4; D unclear. V was cut by 0 bases and J by 0 bases, with 6 bases left in between. Germline V CDR1 and CDR2: SGHDT, YYEEEE. The CDR3 spans 15 residues. CDR3 in amino acids: CASSLAAATNEKLFF. The CDR3 DNA sequence: TGTGCCAGCAGCTTGGCCGCAGCAACTAATGAAAAACTGTTTTTT.

This clone came up a few times. The V call is TRBV7-9, the J call TRBJ1-2, with 9 positions matching TRBD1. The germline gives CDR1 SEHNR, CDR2 FQNEAQ (reference sequence). The CDR3 consists of 15 residues. Trimming removed 1 base from V and 7 bases from J; junction bases left unmatched: 7. The DNA for the CDR3 is TGTGCCAGCAGCTTAGGGGGGACAGGGCTAGCTGGCTACACCTTC. Translation gives CASSLGGTGLAGYTF.

V is TRBV5-6 and J is TRBJ2-3, with D uncertain. V was clipped by 6 bases and J by 0 bases, with 14 bases between them. The CDR3 is made up of 15 amino acids. Germline V gene sequence: CDR1 SGHDT, CDR2 YYEEEE. The CDR3 nucleotides read TGTGCCAGCACCCATGGAGTCTCTAGCACAGATACGCAGTATTTT. Its translation is CASTHGVSSTDTQYF. The whole variable domain, remainder taken from reference TRBV5-6 and TRBJ2-3, is DAGVTQSPTHLIKTRGQQVTLRCSPKSGHDTVSWYQQALGQGPQFIFQYYEEEERQRGNFPDRFSGHQFPNYSSELNVNALLLGDSALYLCASTHGVSSTDTQYFGPGTRLTVL.

The chain joins TRBV6-1 to TRBJ2-1; TRBD2 matches 10 bases. After removal of 3 bases from V and 9 bases from J, the junction contained 11 bases not matched to a gene. Per the germline V gene, CDR1 is MNHNS and CDR2 is SASEGT. This CDR3 has 16 residues. DNA of the CDR3: TGTGCCAGCAGTGATGGACTAGCGGAGGCTTCAAGTGAGCAGTTCTTC. Protein product: CASSDGLAEASSEQFF.

This clone was seen a handful of times. The chain recombines TRBV7-9 with TRBJ1-2; TRBD1 matches 7 bases. The CDR3 consists of 15 residues. Germline loops: CDR1 SEHNR, CDR2 FQNEAQ (reference sequence). The ends lost 5 bases at V and 2 bases at J; junction bases unmatched: 8. The CDR3 nucleotides are TGTGCCAGCAGCCCCCGGACAGGCGACAACTATGGCTACACCTTC. Its translation is CASSPRTGDNYGYTF.

The V gene is TRBV6-5, the J gene TRBJ2-1; a possible D gene is TRBD1 (6 bases). CDR3 length: 13 amino acids. Deletions cut 6 bases from V and 4 bases from J, with 10 bases between. Germline V CDR1 and CDR2: MNHEY, SVGAGI. CDR3 region: CASSPRGYNEQFF. Here the CDR3 DNA reads TGTGCCAGCAGCCCCAGGGGATACAATGAGCAGTTCTTC.

This clone was observed a handful of times. The gene calls are TRBV7-2 and TRBJ1-4; TRBD1 is a possible D gene (5 bases). Germline V gene data show CDR1 as SGHTA and CDR2 as FQGNSA. V was pared by 0 bases and J by 5 bases, with 13 bases between. This CDR3 spans 16 amino acids. The CDR3 protein is CASSLAGGTPNEKLFF. The CDR3 DNA follows: TGTGCCAGCAGCTTAGCGGGGGGTACCCCCAATGAAAAACTGTTTTTT.

The chain employs TRBV28 and TRBJ2-5; 8 bases align to TRBD1. CDR3 length equals 17 residues. V lost 5 bases, J lost 3 bases, and 14 bases stayed unmatched. Per germline, CDR1 MDHEN and CDR2 SYDVKM. Here the CDR3 DNA reads TGTGCCAGCAGTCCCGGACCGGGACAGGCCCAAAAAGAGACCCAGTACTTC. Protein sequence: CASSPGPGQAQKETQYF.